A selection of T cell receptor beta chains follows, all from one sample in a study of blood T cell repertoires in COVID-19. This table comes from immunoSEQ multiplex PCR, and its TCRdb copy is limited to in-frame clones, with some not included. Of more than 90,000 clones listed, approximately 87% are singletons. What was sequenced was peripheral blood. The origin of the receptors is a woman aged 25 to 39 with acute or convalescent COVID-19. Each CDR3 is given with its conserved first and last residue. The order of the fields is clone size, V gene, D gene, J gene, CDR3 protein, CDR3 DNA. D genes are given only for firm matches. Size is stated for part of the rows, as once, few or many counts, or as a class when the clone is expanded.

-	TRBV10-3	-	TRBJ2-3	CAISESRGGGSTDTQYF	TGTGCCATCAGTGAGTCCCGGGGTGGCGGGAGCACAGATACGCAGTATTTT
-	TRBV28	TRBD1	TRBJ1-5	CASTYRGFLGPQHF	TGTGCCAGCACCTACAGGGGGTTTCTGGGGCCCCAGCATTTT
-	TRBV6-5	-	TRBJ1-2	CASRPPRGDYGYTF	TGTGCCAGCCGCCCCCCCCGGGGAGACTATGGCTACACCTTC
-	TRBV6-5	TRBD2	TRBJ2-3	CASTTSASTDTQYF	TGTGCCAGCACGACTAGCGCTAGCACAGATACGCAGTATTTT
-	TRBV7-9	-	TRBJ2-7	CASSSRSRGEQYF	TGTGCCAGCAGCTCCAGATCCCGCGGGGAGCAGTACTTC
-	TRBV6-6	TRBD1	TRBJ1-1	CASRDGQGMNTEAFF	TGTGCCAGCAGGGACGGACAGGGAATGAACACTGAAGCTTTCTTT
-	TRBV3-1/TRBV3-2	TRBD1	TRBJ1-4	CASSLRDRRVNEKLFF	TGTGCCAGCAGCCTCCGGGACAGGCGGGTTAATGAAAAACTGTTTTTT
-	TRBV27	-	TRBJ1-5	CASRLGPQGQPQHF	TGTGCCAGCAGGCTTGGGCCGCAAGGTCAGCCCCAGCATTTT
-	TRBV12-5	TRBD1	TRBJ1-1	CASGPGQGGLQGGNTEAFF	TGTGCTAGTGGACCCGGACAGGGCGGCCTGCAGGGTGGAAACACTGAAGCTTTCTTT
-	TRBV4-1	TRBD1	TRBJ1-5	CASSLIDRGNQPQHF	TGCGCCAGCAGCCTAATTGACAGGGGCAATCAGCCCCAGCATTTT
-	TRBV5-1	TRBD2	TRBJ2-5	CASSLNGGSLETQYF	TGCGCCAGCAGCCTGAACGGGGGGAGTTTGGAGACCCAGTACTTC
-	TRBV7-8	TRBD1	TRBJ1-1	CASSIRTGVNTEAFF	TGTGCCAGCAGCATCCGGACAGGCGTGAACACTGAAGCTTTCTTT
-	TRBV6-6	-	TRBJ1-3	CASSLVRGGNTIYF	TGTGCCAGCAGTTTGGTCAGAGGAGGAAACACCATATATTTT
-	TRBV6-5	-	TRBJ1-3	CASRLGEDSENTIYF	TGTGCCAGCAGATTAGGGGAAGACTCTGAAAACACCATATATTTT
-	TRBV6-4	-	TRBJ1-1	CASSRRRDRVNTEAFF	TGTGCCAGCAGTCGCCGTAGAGACAGAGTGAACACTGAAGCTTTCTTT
-	TRBV6-2/TRBV6-3	TRBD1	TRBJ1-1	CASSINRGGNTEAFF	TGTGCCAGCAGTATTAACAGGGGAGGGAACACTGAAGCTTTCTTT
-	TRBV5-1	TRBD1	TRBJ2-7	CASSWTGGTYEQYF	TGCGCCAGCAGCTGGACAGGGGGAACCTACGAGCAGTACTTC
few	TRBV12-3/TRBV12-4	-	TRBJ2-1	CASSLGQGTEQFF	TGTGCCAGCAGTTTAGGGCAGGGCACTGAGCAGTTCTTC
-	TRBV6-5	-	TRBJ1-1	CASRRQSLTEAFF	TGTGCCAGCAGACGACAGTCTCTTACTGAAGCTTTCTTT